This TCR beta chain emerged from a study of multiple sclerosis patients with progressive multifocal leukoencephalopathy. Measured with immunoSEQ multiplex PCR; TCRdb has only the in-frame clones, and not every one. The sample lists roughly 28,000 clones, more than 80% seen once, with 9.5% to 15% in the top ten. Time point described: time of PML onset. At PML onset, T3 blood samples were taken. Per the germline V gene, CDR1 is MGHRA and CDR2 is YSYEKL. The V end was cut by 8 bases, the J end by 0 bases, with 10 bases between. The CDR3 extends over 14 amino acids. This specimen consisted of PBMCs, obtained from a patient treated with natalizumab. J is TRBJ1-4 and V is TRBV4-1, with D hard to call. The sequence was obtained from a woman in her 30s with progressive multifocal leukoencephalopathy. The CDR3 loop reads CASSLTTTNEKLFF. As DNA, the CDR3 is TGCGCCAGCTCCTTGACGACAACTAATGAAAAACTGTTTTTT.